This paragraph reports one T cell receptor beta chain. Clones were sequenced by immunoSEQ multiplex PCR, and TCRdb holds only the in-frame ones, with some missing. The sample lists over 110,000 clones; 87% were seen once. The data are from a study of blood T cell repertoires in COVID-19. Between the trimmed V and J ends, which lost 1 base and 5 bases, there was a span of 9 bases. This CDR3 spans 13 amino acids. Looked up from germline, CDR1 is SGHRS and CDR2 is YFSETQ. Specimen: PBMCs or T cells enriched from blood (not recorded which). The rearrangement joins TRBV5-1 to TRBJ2-5, with D unclear. The source is a man aged 55 to 69 who had recovered from COVID-19. CDR3 nucleotides: TGCGCCAGCAGCTTGTTGATCCGGGAGACCCAGTACTTC. Its protein is CASSLLIRETQYF.